This T cell receptor (beta chain) appears in the sequencing data of a study of CD8 T cells in Susac syndrome. Whole-study results and caveats: Among people with Susac, CD8+ clonal expansion was greatest in TEMRA cells and active patients.

To note about this clonotype: Its antigen remains unidentified.

With random hexamers, reverse transcription was performed on about 0.5 to 1 ug of RNA. Amplification of TCR beta CDR3 used immunoSEQ multiplex PCR across 54 Vbeta and 13 Jbeta. TCRdb reanalysed the immunoSEQ multiplex PCR reads using MiXCR and keeps one entry per CDR3 protein. The table records around 53,000 distinct CDR3 sequences, 85% to 95% of them present only once. Sequencing of TCR beta was performed on blood CD8+ T cells and on blood CD4+ T cells. This receptor was obtained from a human donor with Susac syndrome. Sequences were obtained from CD8+ T cells from PBMCs.

CDR3 protein: CAWSTGGNEQYF. The DNA of the CDR3 is TGTGCCTGGAGTACAGGGGGTAACGAGCAGTACTTC. The V gene is TRBV30, the J gene TRBJ2-7, with 8 bases lining up with TRBD1. Losses at the gene ends were 2 bases for V and 5 bases for J; bases not matched to a gene: 2. This CDR3 has 12 residues. Germline CDR1 is GTSNPN and CDR2 is SVGIG (reference sequence).